This entry lists 10 T cell receptor beta chains sequenced from one sample in a study of cytotoxic CD8 clonotypes in ibrutinib-treated CLL. The repertoire was sequenced with immunoSEQ multiplex PCR; TCRdb's copy has only in-frame clones and lacks some. The data contain 250,000 to 350,000 clones, less than 85% of them singletons. This specimen was PBMCs, taken at disease progression, from a patient treated with ibrutinib. All receptors derive from a human donor with chronic lymphocytic leukemia.

This chain connects TRBV29-1 to TRBJ1-3; 11 nucleotides agree with TRBD1. Germline trimming cut 3 bases from V and 1 base from J; bases unmatched to any gene: 2. The CDR3 length is 15 residues. Germline CDR1 is SQVTM and CDR2 is ANQGSEA. This chain's CDR3 is CSVEDRGPSGNTIYF. For the CDR3, the DNA is TGCAGCGTTGAGGACAGGGGGCCTTCTGGAAACACCATATATTTT.

The gene calls are TRBV7-2 and TRBJ2-2; 8 nucleotides agree with TRBD1. The germline V gene has CDR1 SGHTA and CDR2 FQGNSA. The CDR3 runs 14 residues. V lost 3 bases and J lost 7; bases outside the gene matches: 4. CDR3 sequence: CASSFQGAIGELFF. DNA for the CDR3: TGTGCCAGCAGCTTCCAGGGGGCCATCGGGGAGCTGTTTTTT. The full variable domain, its missing parts supplied by reference TRBV7-2 and TRBJ2-2, is GAGVSQSPSNKVTEKGKDVELRCDPISGHTALYWYRQSLGQGLEFLIYFQGNSAPDKSGLPSDRFSAERTGGSVSTLTIQRTQQEDSAVYLCASSFQGAIGELFFGEGSRLTVL.

V gene TRBV27 combines with J gene TRBJ1-5; D call uncertain. CDR1 MNHEY and CDR2 SMNVEV come from the germline V gene (reference sequence). The V and J ends lost 6 bases and 0 bases respectively, with 12 bases between them. The CDR3 is 15 amino acids. Here the CDR3 DNA reads TGTGCCAGCAGCCGAAGCGCAAATAGCAATCAGCCCCAGCATTTT. The encoded protein is CASSRSANSNQPQHF.

The CDR3 bases are TGTGCCAGCAGCTTCGGCGGGAGAATGCCAGATACGCAGTATTTT. Residues: CASSFGGRMPDTQYF. V is TRBV13 and J is TRBJ2-3; TRBD2 matches at 7 bases. The V gene's germline CDR1 is PRHDT and CDR2 FYEKMQ (reference sequence). This CDR3 is built from 15 residues. V lost 3 bases to trimming and J lost 4 bases; unmatched junction nucleotides: 7. The whole variable domain, filled in from reference TRBV13 and TRBJ2-3, reads AAGVIQSPRHLIKEKRETATLKCYPIPRHDTVYWYQQGPGQDPQFLISFYEKMQSDKGSIPDRFSAQQFSDYHSELNMSSLELGDSALYFCASSFGGRMPDTQYFGPGTRLTVL.

The V call is TRBV2, the J call TRBJ2-1; D might be TRBD2 (5 bases). The germline V gene encodes CDR1 SNHLY and CDR2 FYNNEI. The V end lost 8 bases, the J end lost 0 bases, and 14 bases lay between the germline ends. CDR3 length: 15 residues. This CDR3 reads CASGSSRSSYNEQFF. The CDR3 nucleotides read TGTGCCAGCGGATCTAGCCGAAGCTCCTACAATGAGCAGTTCTTC.

The chain uses TRBV6-5 and TRBJ2-7; TRBD2 might be the D (7 bases). The CDR3 is 15 amino acids. CDR1 and CDR2 (germline): MNHEY, SVGAGI. Trimming cost V 2 bases and J 3 bases, with 14 bases left between them. The CDR3 DNA follows: TGTGCCAGCAGTTACGTTGCGGGGGCCTTCTACGAGCAGTACTTC. Protein product: CASSYVAGAFYEQYF.

The rearrangement links TRBV7-2 to TRBJ2-7, with 7 bases matching TRBD2. In germline, CDR1 is SGHTA, CDR2 FQGNSA. The CDR3 is made up of 13 amino acids. V was pared by 0 bases and J by 8 bases, with 4 bases of the junction left unmatched. The CDR3 reads CASSLAETSKQYF. CDR3 in DNA: TGTGCCAGCAGCTTAGCCGAGACTAGCAAGCAGTACTTC.

V gene TRBV9 combines with J gene TRBJ2-2; no reliable D call. The ends were cut back, 4 bases at V and 1 base at J, with 14 bases in the middle. There are 16 residues in the CDR3. Germline CDR1 is SGDLS and CDR2 is YYNGEE. CDR3 nucleotides: TGTGCCAGCAGCCCCCCCTCCGGAAAGAACACCGGGGAGCTGTTTTTT. This codes for CASSPPSGKNTGELFF. The entire variable domain, with the rest obtained from reference TRBV9 and TRBJ2-2, is as follows: DSGVTQTPKHLITATGQRVTLRCSPRSGDLSVYWYQQSLDQGLQFLIQYYNGEERAKGNILERFSAQQFPDLHSELNLSSLELGDSALYFCASSPPSGKNTGELFFGEGSRLTVL.

V gene TRBV21-1 combines with J gene TRBJ2-3; the table gives TRBD2 as D, unverified against the DNA. TRBV21-1 is shown as a pseudogene. The CDR3 sequence is 16 residues long. CDR3 sequence: CASLKELAGGPDTQYF. The CDR3 DNA reads as TGTGCCAGCCTCAAAGAACTAGCGGGGGGACCAGATACGCAGTATTTT.

This chain connects TRBV7-2 to TRBJ1-2; D not resolved. Germline assignment: CDR1 SGHTA and CDR2 FQGNSA. V lost 1 base, J lost 7 bases, and 13 bases lay in between. The CDR3 is made up of 14 amino acids. For the CDR3, the DNA is TGTGCCAGCAGCTTAGGGGTGTCTGGGAGTGGCTACACCTTC. This sequence encodes CASSLGVSGSGYTF.